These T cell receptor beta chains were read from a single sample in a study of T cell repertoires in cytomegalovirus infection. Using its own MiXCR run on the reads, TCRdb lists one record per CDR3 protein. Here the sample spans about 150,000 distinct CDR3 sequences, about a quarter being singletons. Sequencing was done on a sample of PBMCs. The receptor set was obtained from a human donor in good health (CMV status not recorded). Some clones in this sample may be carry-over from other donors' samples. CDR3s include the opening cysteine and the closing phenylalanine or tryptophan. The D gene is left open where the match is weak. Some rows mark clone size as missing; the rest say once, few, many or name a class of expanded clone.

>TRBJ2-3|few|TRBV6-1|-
TGTGCCAGCAGTCTGGACTTTTCTACGCAGTATTTT
CASSLDFSTQYF
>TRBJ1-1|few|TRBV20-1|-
TGCAGTGCAGGGCTGAACACTGAAGCTTTCTTT
CSAGLNTEAFF
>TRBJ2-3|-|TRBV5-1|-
TGCGCCAGCAGCTTGGCCGGATCTGGCGGCACAGATACGCAGTATTTT
CASSLAGSGGTDTQYF
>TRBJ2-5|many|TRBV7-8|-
TGTGCCAGCAGTTCAACCGGGCCTTTCCAAGAGGCCCAGTACTTC
CASSSTGPFQEAQYF
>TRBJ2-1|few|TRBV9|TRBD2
TGTGCCAGCAGCGTAGCCACTAGCGCCTACAATGAGCAGTTCTTC
CASSVATSAYNEQFF
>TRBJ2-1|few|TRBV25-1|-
TGTGCCAGCAGTGAAGAGCGGTGGAGCTCCTACAATGAGCAGTTCTTC
CASSEERWSSYNEQFF
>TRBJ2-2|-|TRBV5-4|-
TGTGCCAGCAGGCAAAGGGGCGACACCGGGGAGCTGTTTTTT
CASRQRGDTGELFF
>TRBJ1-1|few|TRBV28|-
TGTGCCAGCAAAGTGAACACTGAAGCTTTCTTT
CASKVNTEAFF
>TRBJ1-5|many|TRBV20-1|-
TGCAGTGCTAGACCCGGGGCGGAGAATCAGCCCCAGCATTTT
CSARPGAENQPQHF
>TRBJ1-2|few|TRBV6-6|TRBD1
TGTGCCAGCATTCGACAGGGGGCGGGAGACTATGGCTACACCTTC
CASIRQGAGDYGYTF
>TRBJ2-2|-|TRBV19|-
TGTGCCAGTAGTACAACCTCTCGGGGCAACACCGGGGAGCTGTTTTTT
CASSTTSRGNTGELFF
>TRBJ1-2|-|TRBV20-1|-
TGCAGTGCTAGAGATCGGACCGATAACTATGGCTACACCTTC
CSARDRTDNYGYTF
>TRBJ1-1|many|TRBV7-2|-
TGTGCCAGCAGCTTATCAGTCCCGAACACTGAAGCTTTCTTT
CASSLSVPNTEAFF
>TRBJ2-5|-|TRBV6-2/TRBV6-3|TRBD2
TGTGCCAGCAGTCCTCGGACTAGCGGGGGAGAGACCCAGTACTTC
CASSPRTSGGETQYF
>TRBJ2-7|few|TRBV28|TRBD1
TGTGCCAGCAGACCGGACAGGGATAGAGAGCAGTACTTC
CASRPDRDREQYF
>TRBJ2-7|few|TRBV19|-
TGTGCCAGTAGCCAGTCCCTAACCTACGAGCAGTACTTC
CASSQSLTYEQYF
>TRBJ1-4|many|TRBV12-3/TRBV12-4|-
TGTGCCAGCAGCACCACAGGGATTGAAACCGAAAAACTGTTTTTT
CASSTTGIETEKLFF
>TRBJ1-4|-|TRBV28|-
TGTGCCAGCCTGGCGCAGGGGCCTATATCTAATGAAAAACTGTTTTTT
CASLAQGPISNEKLFF
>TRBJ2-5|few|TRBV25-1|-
TGTGCCAGCAGTGAATGGGGGGGGCTGGAGACCCAGTACTTC
CASSEWGGLETQYF
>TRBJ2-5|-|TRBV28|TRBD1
TGTGCCAGCAGTAGAACGACAGGGTGGGTGGAGACCCAGTACTTC
CASSRTTGWVETQYF
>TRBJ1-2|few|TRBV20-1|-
TGCAGTGCTAGAGCCTCCGGGACGGCCTATGGCTACACCTTC
CSARASGTAYGYTF
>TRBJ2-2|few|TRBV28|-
TGTGCCAGCAGGATTAGCGGGAACACCGGGGAGCTGTTTTTT
CASRISGNTGELFF
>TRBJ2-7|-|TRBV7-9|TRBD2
TGTGCCAGCAGCTTACCTAGCGGGGTCGGCGAGCAGTACTTC
CASSLPSGVGEQYF
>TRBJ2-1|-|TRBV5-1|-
TGCGCCAGCAGCTTCGGCGCAACCTCGGGATACAATGAGCAGTTCTTC
CASSFGATSGYNEQFF
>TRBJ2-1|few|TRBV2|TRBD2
TGTGCCAGCAGTGGGGGAGGGACTAGCGGTCAAGAGCAGTTCTTC
CASSGGGTSGQEQFF
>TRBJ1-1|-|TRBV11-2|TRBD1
TGTGCCAGCAGCTTTACGGCCGGGACAGGGAACACTGAAGCTTTCTTT
CASSFTAGTGNTEAFF
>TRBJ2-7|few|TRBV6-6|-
TGTGCCAGCAGTTACGGTCGCTACGAGCAGTACTTC
CASSYGRYEQYF
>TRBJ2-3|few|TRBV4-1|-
TGCGCCAGCAGCCAAGGTCGGGGAGGCGCAGTCACAGATACGCAGTATTTT
CASSQGRGGAVTDTQYF
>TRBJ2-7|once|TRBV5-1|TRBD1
TGCGCCAGCGGAACGTACGGGACAGGGGATCTCAGGGAGCAGTACTTC
CASGTYGTGDLREQYF
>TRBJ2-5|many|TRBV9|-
TGTGCCAGCAGCGTAGTTGGGACCGGAGGAGAGACCCAGTACTTC
CASSVVGTGGETQYF
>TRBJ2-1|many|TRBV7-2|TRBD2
TGTGCCAGCCACTCTAGCGGGAGTGGATACAATGAGCAGTTCTTC
CASHSSGSGYNEQFF
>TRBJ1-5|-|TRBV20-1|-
TGCAGTGCTAGAGATACGGCACCCAATCAGCCCCAGCATTTT
CSARDTAPNQPQHF
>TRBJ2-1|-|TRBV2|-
TGTGCCAGCAGTGTAGATCGGGGGTACAATGAGCAGTTCTTC
CASSVDRGYNEQFF
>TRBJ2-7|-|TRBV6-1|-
TGTGCCAGCAGGAGAACCGGAACCTACGAGCAGTACTTC
CASRRTGTYEQYF
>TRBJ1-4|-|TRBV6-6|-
TGTGCCAGCAGTGCCTCGGGACGGTCTAATGAAAAACTGTTTTTT
CASSASGRSNEKLFF
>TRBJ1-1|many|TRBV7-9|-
TGTGCCAGCAGCTCTGGGAGGGAAACCGTCCCTGAAGCTTTCTTT
CASSSGRETVPEAFF
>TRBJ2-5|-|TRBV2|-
TGTGCCAGCAGTGTGGATAGAGGAGAGACCCAGTACTTC
CASSVDRGETQYF
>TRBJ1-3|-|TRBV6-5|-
TGTGCCAGCAGTAATCGACAAAGTGGAAACACCATATATTTT
CASSNRQSGNTIYF
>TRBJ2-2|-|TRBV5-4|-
TGTGCCAGCAGCTTTGCGGGGGCCCCGAACACCGGGGAGCTGTTTTTT
CASSFAGAPNTGELFF